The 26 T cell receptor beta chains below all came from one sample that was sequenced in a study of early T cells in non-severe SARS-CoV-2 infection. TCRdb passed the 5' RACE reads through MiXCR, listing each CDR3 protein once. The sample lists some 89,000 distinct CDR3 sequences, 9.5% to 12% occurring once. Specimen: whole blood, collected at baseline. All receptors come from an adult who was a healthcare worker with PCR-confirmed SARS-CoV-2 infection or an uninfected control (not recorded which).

The CDR3 here is CASSPFSFSRGMLYEQYF. The CDR3 coding sequence is TGTGCCAGCAGCCCCTTTTCTTTTAGTCGGGGGATGTTGTACGAGCAGTACTTC. The chain employs TRBV13 and TRBJ2-7, with D possibly TRBD2 on 6 matching bases. Germline assignment: CDR1 PRHDT and CDR2 FYEKMQ (reference sequence). The CDR3 covers 18 residues. V lost 5 bases, J lost 4 bases, and 27 bases lay in between.

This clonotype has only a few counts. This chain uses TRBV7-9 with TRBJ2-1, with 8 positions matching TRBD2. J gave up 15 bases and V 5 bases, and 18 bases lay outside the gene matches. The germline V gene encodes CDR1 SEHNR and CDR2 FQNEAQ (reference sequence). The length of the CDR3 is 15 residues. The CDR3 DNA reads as TGTGCCAGCAGCCCAAACCCCGGGGGGGAGCTGCCGGGGTTCTTC. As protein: CASSPNPGGELPGFF.

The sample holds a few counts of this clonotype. The chain's CDR3 is CASSLRPGKDEQFF. In DNA, the CDR3 is TGCGCCAGCAGCTTGCGGCCAGGGAAGGATGAGCAGTTCTTC. This chain links TRBV5-1 with TRBJ2-1, with TRBD1 as a possible D gene (5 bases). V lost 1 base to trimming and J lost 8 bases, with 13 bases between them. CDR3 size: 14 residues. CDR1 SGHRS and CDR2 YFSETQ come from the germline V gene.

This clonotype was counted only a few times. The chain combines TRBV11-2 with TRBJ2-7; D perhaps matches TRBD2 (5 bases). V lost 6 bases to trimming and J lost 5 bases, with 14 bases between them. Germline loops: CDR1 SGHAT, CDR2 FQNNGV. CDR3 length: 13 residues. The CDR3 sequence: CASRRLGSHEQYF. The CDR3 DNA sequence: TGTGCCAGCAGACGATTAGGGAGCCACGAGCAGTACTTC. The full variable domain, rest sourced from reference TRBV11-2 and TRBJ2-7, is EAGVAQSPRYKIIEKRQSVAFWCNPISGHATLYWYQQILGQGPKLLIQFQNNGVVDDSQLPKDRFSAERLKGVDSTLKIQPAKLEDSAVYLCASRRLGSHEQYFGPGTRLTVT.

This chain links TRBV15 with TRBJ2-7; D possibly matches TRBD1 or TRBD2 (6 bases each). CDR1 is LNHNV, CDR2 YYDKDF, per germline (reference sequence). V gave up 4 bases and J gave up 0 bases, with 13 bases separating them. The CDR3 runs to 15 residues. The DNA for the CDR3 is TGTGCCACCAGCACTCAGGGGCGGGACTCCTACGAGCAGTACTTC. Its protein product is CATSTQGRDSYEQYF.

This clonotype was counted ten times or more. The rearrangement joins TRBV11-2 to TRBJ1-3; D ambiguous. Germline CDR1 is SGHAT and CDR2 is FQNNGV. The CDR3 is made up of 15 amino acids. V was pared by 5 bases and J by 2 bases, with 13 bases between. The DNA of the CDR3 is TGTGCCAGCAGCATCGGACCCAACACTGGAAACACCATATATTTT. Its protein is CASSIGPNTGNTIYF.

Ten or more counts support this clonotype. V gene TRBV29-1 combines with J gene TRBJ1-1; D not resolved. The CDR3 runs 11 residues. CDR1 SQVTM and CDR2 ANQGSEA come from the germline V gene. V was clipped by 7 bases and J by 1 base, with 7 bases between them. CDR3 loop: CSGSSNTEAFF. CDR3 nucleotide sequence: TGCAGCGGAAGCTCGAACACTGAAGCTTTCTTT. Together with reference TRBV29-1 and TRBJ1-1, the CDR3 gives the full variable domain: SAVISQKPSRDICQRGTSLTIQCQVDSQVTMMFWYRQQPGQSLTLIATANQGSEATYESGFVIDKFPISRPNLTFSTLTVSNMSPEDSSIYLCSGSSNTEAFFGQGTRLTVV.

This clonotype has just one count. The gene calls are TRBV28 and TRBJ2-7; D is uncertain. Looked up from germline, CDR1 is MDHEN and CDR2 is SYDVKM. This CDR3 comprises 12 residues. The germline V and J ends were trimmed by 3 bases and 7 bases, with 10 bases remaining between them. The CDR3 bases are TGTGCCAGCAGTTTCCCGGCGAGGGAGCAGTACTTC. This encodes CASSFPAREQYF.

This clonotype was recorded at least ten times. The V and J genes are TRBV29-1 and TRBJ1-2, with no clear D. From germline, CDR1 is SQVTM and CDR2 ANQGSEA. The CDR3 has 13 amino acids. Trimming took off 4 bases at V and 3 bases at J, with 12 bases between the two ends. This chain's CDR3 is CSVGGREDYGYTF. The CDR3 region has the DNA TGCAGCGTTGGAGGAAGGGAGGACTATGGCTACACCTTC.

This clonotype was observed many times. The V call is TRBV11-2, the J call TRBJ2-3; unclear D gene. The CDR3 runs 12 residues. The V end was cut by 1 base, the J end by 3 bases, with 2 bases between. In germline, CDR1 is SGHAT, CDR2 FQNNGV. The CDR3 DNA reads TGTGCCAGCAGCTTAGTAACAGATACGCAGTATTTT. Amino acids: CASSLVTDTQYF.

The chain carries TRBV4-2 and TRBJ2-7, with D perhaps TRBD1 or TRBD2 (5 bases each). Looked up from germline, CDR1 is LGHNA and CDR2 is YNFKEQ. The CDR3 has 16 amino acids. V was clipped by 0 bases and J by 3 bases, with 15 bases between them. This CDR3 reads CASSQDPGMGDYEQYF. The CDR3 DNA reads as TGTGCCAGCAGCCAAGATCCTGGTATGGGGGACTACGAGCAGTACTTC.

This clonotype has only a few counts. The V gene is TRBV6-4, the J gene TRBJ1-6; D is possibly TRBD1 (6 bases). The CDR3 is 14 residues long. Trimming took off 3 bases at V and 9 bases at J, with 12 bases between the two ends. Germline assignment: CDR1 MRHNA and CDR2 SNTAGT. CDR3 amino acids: CASSEQGGGSPLHF. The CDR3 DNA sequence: TGTGCCAGCAGTGAACAGGGTGGGGGTTCACCCCTCCACTTT.

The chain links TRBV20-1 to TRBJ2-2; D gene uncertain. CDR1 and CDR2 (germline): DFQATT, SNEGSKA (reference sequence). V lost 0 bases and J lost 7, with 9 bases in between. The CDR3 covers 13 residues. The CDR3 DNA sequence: TGCAGTGCTAGAGATCTCGGCATCGGGGAGCTGTTTTTT. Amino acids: CSARDLGIGELFF.

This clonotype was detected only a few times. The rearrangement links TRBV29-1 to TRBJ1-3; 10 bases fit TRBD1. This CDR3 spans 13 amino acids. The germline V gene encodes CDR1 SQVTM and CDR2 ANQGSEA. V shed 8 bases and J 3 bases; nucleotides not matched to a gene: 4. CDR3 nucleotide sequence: TGCAGCACGGGACAGGGGATTGGAAACACCATATATTTT. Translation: CSTGQGIGNTIYF.

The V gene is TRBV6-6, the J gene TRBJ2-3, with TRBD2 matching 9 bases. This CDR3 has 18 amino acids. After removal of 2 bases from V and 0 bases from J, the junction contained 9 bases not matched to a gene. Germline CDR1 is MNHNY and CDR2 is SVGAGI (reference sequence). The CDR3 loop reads CASSYDLQLAGSTDTQYF. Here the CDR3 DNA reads TGTGCCAGCAGTTACGACCTCCAGCTAGCGGGGAGCACAGATACGCAGTATTTT.

In DNA form, the CDR3 reads TGTGCCATCAGTGAAGGTTTAGGACAGGGGGCCGACAATGAGCAGTTCTTC. As protein: CAISEGLGQGADNEQFF. The chain recombines TRBV10-3 with TRBJ2-1; 11 bases map to TRBD1. The CDR3 spans 17 residues. The germline V gene encodes CDR1 ENHRY and CDR2 SYGVKD. With V trimmed by 3 bases and J by 5 bases, 9 bases remained unmatched.

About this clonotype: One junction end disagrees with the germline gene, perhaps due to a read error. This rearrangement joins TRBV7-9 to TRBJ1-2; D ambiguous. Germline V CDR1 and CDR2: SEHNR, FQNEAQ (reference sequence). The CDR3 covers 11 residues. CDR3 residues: CASSKLVGPHF. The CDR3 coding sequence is TGTGCCAGCAGCAAATTGGTGGGCCCTCACTTC.

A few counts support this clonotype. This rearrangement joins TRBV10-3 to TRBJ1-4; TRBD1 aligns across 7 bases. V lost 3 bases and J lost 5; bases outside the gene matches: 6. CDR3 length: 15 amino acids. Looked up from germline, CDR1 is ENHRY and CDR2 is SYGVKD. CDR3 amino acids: CAISERDSPNEKLFF. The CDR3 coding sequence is TGTGCCATCAGTGAAAGGGACAGCCCCAATGAAAAACTGTTTTTT.

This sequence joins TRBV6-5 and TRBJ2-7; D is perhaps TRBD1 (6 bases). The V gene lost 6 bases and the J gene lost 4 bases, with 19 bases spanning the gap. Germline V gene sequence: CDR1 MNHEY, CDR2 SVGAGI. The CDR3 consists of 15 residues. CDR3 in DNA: TGTGCCAGCAGAACCGCTATGGGGGCGCATTACGAGCAGTACTTC. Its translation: CASRTAMGAHYEQYF.

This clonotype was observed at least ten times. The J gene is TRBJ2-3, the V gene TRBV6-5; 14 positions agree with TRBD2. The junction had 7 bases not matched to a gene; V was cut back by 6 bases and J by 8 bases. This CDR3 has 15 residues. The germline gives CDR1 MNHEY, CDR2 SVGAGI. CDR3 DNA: TGTGCCAGCAGAAGGACTAGCGGGGGGACTACTACGCAGTATTTT. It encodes CASRRTSGGTTTQYF.

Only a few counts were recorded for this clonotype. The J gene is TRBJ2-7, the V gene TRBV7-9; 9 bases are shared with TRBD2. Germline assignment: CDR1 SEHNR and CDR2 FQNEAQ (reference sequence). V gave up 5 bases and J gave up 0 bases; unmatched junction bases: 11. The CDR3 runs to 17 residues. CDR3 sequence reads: CASSGTGIAGASYEQYF. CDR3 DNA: TGTGCCAGCAGCGGGACCGGGATAGCGGGGGCCTCCTACGAGCAGTACTTC.

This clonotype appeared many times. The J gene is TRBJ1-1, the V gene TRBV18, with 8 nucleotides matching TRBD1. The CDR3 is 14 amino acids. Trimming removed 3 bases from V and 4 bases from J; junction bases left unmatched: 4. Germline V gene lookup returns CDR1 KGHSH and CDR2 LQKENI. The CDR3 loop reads CASSPGQGGTEAFF. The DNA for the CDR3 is TGTGCCAGCTCACCTGGACAGGGAGGCACTGAAGCTTTCTTT.

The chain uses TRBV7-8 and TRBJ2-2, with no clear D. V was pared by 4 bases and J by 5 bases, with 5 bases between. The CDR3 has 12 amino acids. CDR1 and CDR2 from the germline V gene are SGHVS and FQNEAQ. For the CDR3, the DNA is TGTGCCAGCAGCTGGCAAACCGGGGAGCTGTTTTTT. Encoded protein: CASSWQTGELFF.

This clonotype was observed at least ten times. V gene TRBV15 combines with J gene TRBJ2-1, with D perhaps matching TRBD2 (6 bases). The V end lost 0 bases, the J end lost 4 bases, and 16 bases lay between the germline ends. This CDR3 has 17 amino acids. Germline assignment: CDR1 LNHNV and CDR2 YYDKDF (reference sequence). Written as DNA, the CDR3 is TGTGCCACCAGCAGAGAACGGGCAGGAGGGCCGTACAATGAGCAGTTCTTC. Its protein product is CATSRERAGGPYNEQFF. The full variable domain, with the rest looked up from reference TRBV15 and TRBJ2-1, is DAMVIQNPRYQVTQFGKPVTLSCSQTLNHNVMYWYQQKSSQAPKLLFHYYDKDFNNEADTPDNFQSRRPNTSFCFLDIRSPGLGDTAMYLCATSRERAGGPYNEQFFGPGTRLTVL.

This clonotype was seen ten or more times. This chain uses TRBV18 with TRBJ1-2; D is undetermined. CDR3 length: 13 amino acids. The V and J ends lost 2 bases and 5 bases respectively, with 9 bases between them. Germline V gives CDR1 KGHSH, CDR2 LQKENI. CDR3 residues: CASSPESAYGYTF. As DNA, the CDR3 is TGTGCCAGCTCACCAGAAAGTGCTTATGGCTACACCTTC.

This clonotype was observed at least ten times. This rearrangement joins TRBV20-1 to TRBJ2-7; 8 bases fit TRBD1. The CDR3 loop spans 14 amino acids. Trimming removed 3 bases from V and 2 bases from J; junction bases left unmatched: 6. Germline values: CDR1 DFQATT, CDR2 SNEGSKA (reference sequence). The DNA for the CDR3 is TGCAGTGCTAGTGGGGACAGGACTGCCTACGAGCAGTACTTC. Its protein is CSASGDRTAYEQYF.